Below are 29 T cell receptor beta chains sequenced from a single sample in a study of shared clonotypes between healthy human individuals. Profiling relied on immunoSEQ multiplex PCR, and the TCRdb table lists in-frame clones only, not all of them. The sample records about 2 million clones, roughly 95% being singletons. The sequenced sample consisted of naive CD4+ T cells sorted from blood. Subset in this sample: CD45RA+ positively selected. The origin of the receptors is a man between 18 and 35 years old in good health.

The chain employs TRBV6-5 and TRBJ1-1; 7 bases align to TRBD1. The CDR3 loop spans 15 amino acids. Germline loops: CDR1 MNHEY, CDR2 SVGAGI. V shed 4 bases and J 7 bases; nucleotides not matched to a gene: 12. CDR3 sequence reads: CASSSPGRGLGEAFF. CDR3 coding DNA: TGTGCCAGCAGTTCCCCAGGAAGGGGGCTGGGTGAAGCTTTCTTT.

This chain connects TRBV5-1 to TRBJ2-7; the D gene is possibly TRBD1 (6 bases). CDR1 and CDR2 from the germline V gene are SGHRS and YFSETQ. The CDR3 runs 15 residues. Trimming shortened V by 4 bases and J by 3 bases, and 17 bases separated the two germline ends. The CDR3 region is CASSRTGGADYEQYF. The DNA of the CDR3 is TGCGCCAGCAGCCGAACTGGGGGCGCTGACTACGAGCAGTACTTC.

The chain couples TRBV6-1 to TRBJ2-1; 8 bases align to TRBD2. Germline values: CDR1 MNHNS, CDR2 SASEGT. V was clipped by 7 bases and J by 3 bases; unmatched bases: 8. The CDR3 has 15 amino acids. The CDR3 region is CASTNGRANYNEQFF. In DNA, the CDR3 is TGTGCCAGCACGAACGGGAGGGCGAACTACAATGAGCAGTTCTTC.

This chain joins TRBV7-9 and TRBJ2-7; 8 nucleotides line up with TRBD1. The trim removed 1 base at V and 6 bases at J, leaving 5 bases unmatched. The V gene's germline CDR1 is SEHNR and CDR2 FQNEAQ (reference sequence). CDR3 length: 14 residues. The CDR3 sequence: CASSLVDRGGEQYF. As DNA, the CDR3 is TGTGCCAGCAGCTTAGTAGACAGGGGCGGCGAGCAGTACTTC.

J is TRBJ2-6 and V is TRBV5-6; D may correspond to TRBD1 or TRBD2 (5 bases each). Trimming left V 3 bases short and J 2 bases short, with 12 bases between. The V gene's germline CDR1 is SGHDT and CDR2 YYEEEE. The length of the CDR3 is 16 residues. CDR3: CASSSGRHAGANVLTF. CDR3 bases: TGTGCCAGCAGCTCGGGACGGCATGCTGGGGCCAACGTCCTGACTTTC.

The CDR3 DNA reads as TGTGCCATCAGTAAAGACAGAGCCGGGGAGCTGTTTTTT. Translating gives CAISKDRAGELFF. V usage is TRBV10-3 and J usage is TRBJ2-2, with D tentatively TRBD1 (5 bases). The CDR3 is 13 residues long. Trimming removed 5 bases from V and 6 bases from J, with 10 bases in between. Germline CDR1 is ENHRY and CDR2 is SYGVKD.

The chain recombines TRBV7-9 with TRBJ1-2; D uncertain. The germline V gene encodes CDR1 SEHNR and CDR2 FQNEAQ (reference sequence). Trimming removed 0 bases at V and 1 base at J, with 6 bases between. CDR3 length equals 14 residues. CDR3 loop: CASSLARGNYGYTF. The CDR3 nucleotides read TGTGCCAGCAGCTTAGCGCGGGGTAACTATGGCTACACCTTC. Combining the CDR3 with reference TRBV7-9 and TRBJ1-2 gives the whole variable domain DTGVSQNPRHKITKRGQNVTFRCDPISEHNRLYWYRQTLGQGPEFLTYFQNEAQLEKSRLLSDRFSAERPKGSFSTLEIQRTEQGDSAMYLCASSLARGNYGYTFGSGTRLTVV.

The chain couples TRBV2 to TRBJ2-5; D may be TRBD2 (5 bases). CDR1 and CDR2 (germline): SNHLY, FYNNEI. This CDR3 has 14 residues. Trimming pared 5 bases from V and 5 bases from J, leaving 15 bases between. The CDR3 sequence: CASSLGSGLETQYF. As DNA, the CDR3 is TGTGCCAGCAGTCTTGGGTCCGGACTCGAGACCCAGTACTTC. Variable domain in full (rest from reference TRBV2 and TRBJ2-5): EPEVTQTPSHQVTQMGQEVILRCVPISNHLYFYWYRQILGQKVEFLVSFYNNEISEKSEIFDDQFSVERPDGSNFTLKIRSTKLEDSAMYFCASSLGSGLETQYFGPGTRLLVL.

The V call is TRBV11-2, the J call TRBJ2-1; D is possibly TRBD2 (5 bases). V was pared by 4 bases and J by 0 bases, with 13 bases between. Looked up from germline, CDR1 is SGHAT and CDR2 is FQNNGV. This CDR3 has 16 residues. The CDR3 sequence is CASSSWELSSYNEQFF. The CDR3 DNA follows: TGTGCCAGCAGCTCGTGGGAGCTGAGCTCCTACAATGAGCAGTTCTTC. The whole variable domain, remainder taken from reference TRBV11-2 and TRBJ2-1, is EAGVAQSPRYKIIEKRQSVAFWCNPISGHATLYWYQQILGQGPKLLIQFQNNGVVDDSQLPKDRFSAERLKGVDSTLKIQPAKLEDSAVYLCASSSWELSSYNEQFFGPGTRLTVL.

The genes are TRBV7-3 and TRBJ2-2; D may be TRBD1 or TRBD2 (6 bases each). The CDR3 is made up of 16 amino acids. Trimming took 5 bases from V and 0 from J, leaving 13 bases between them. Per germline, CDR1 SGHTA and CDR2 FQGTGA. As DNA, the CDR3 is TGTGCCAGCAGCCCTAGGGGGGATCCGAACACCGGGGAGCTGTTTTTT. Its protein is CASSPRGDPNTGELFF.

The rearrangement uses TRBV5-4 and TRBJ2-1, with 11 bases that match TRBD2. CDR1 and CDR2 from the germline V gene are SGHNT and YYREEE (reference sequence). The CDR3 is 15 residues long. After removal of 4 bases from V and 9 bases from J, the junction contained 9 bases not matched to a gene. As DNA, the CDR3 is TGTGCCAGCAGCATAGCGGGAGGGGTACACGGTGAGCAGTTCTTC. This codes for CASSIAGGVHGEQFF.

The chain employs TRBV30 and TRBJ2-1, with D unresolved. V was cut by 3 bases and J by 3 bases, with 12 bases left in between. Germline V lookup: CDR1 GTSNPN, CDR2 SVGIG (reference sequence). This CDR3 has 14 residues. CDR3 coding DNA: TGTGCCTGGAGCCCCTTCCCTATCTACAATGAGCAGTTCTTC. The encoded protein is CAWSPFPIYNEQFF.

The J gene is TRBJ1-6, the V gene TRBV30, with D unresolved. In germline, CDR1 is GTSNPN, CDR2 SVGIG (reference sequence). V lost 0 bases to trimming and J lost 9 bases, with 12 bases between them. The CDR3 has 14 residues. This CDR3 reads CAWSVLHRGSPLHF. In DNA form, the CDR3 reads TGTGCCTGGAGTGTACTTCACCGAGGTTCACCCCTCCACTTT.

This clone was seen once. The chain carries TRBV5-1 and TRBJ1-4; D remains ambiguous. This CDR3 is 13 amino acids long. V shed 2 bases and J shed 4 bases, with 6 bases lying between them. Germline lookup yields CDR1 SGHRS and CDR2 YFSETQ. The CDR3 region is CASSFRNNEKLFF. The CDR3 bases are TGCGCCAGCAGCTTCCGGAATAATGAAAAACTGTTTTTT.

The rearrangement joins TRBV11-2 to TRBJ2-5; D is perhaps TRBD2 (6 bases). Looked up from germline, CDR1 is SGHAT and CDR2 is FQNNGV. The CDR3 consists of 13 residues. Trimming cost V 5 bases and J 4 bases, with 11 bases left between them. The CDR3 nucleotides are TGTGCCAGCAGCCTCGGGACTGTAGAGACCCAGTACTTC. Its protein product is CASSLGTVETQYF.

The chain recombines TRBV30 with TRBJ1-4; D might be TRBD1 (6 bases). In germline, CDR1 is GTSNPN, CDR2 SVGIG (reference sequence). V lost 4 bases and J lost 7, with 19 bases in between. The CDR3 consists of 15 residues. The CDR3 here is CAWTASGGGTEKLFF. For the CDR3, the DNA is TGTGCCTGGACTGCCTCGGGGGGCGGGACTGAAAAACTGTTTTTT.

Written as DNA, the CDR3 is TGTGCCAGCTGCAGGGACCTATACGGAAATTCACCCCTCCACTTT. Translated, it gives CASCRDLYGNSPLHF. The chain joins TRBV6-1 to TRBJ1-6; the D gene is possibly TRBD1 (5 bases). V was shortened by 8 bases and J by 7 bases, with 18 bases between the two germline ends. Germline lookup yields CDR1 MNHNS and CDR2 SASEGT. The CDR3 runs 15 residues.

This chain connects TRBV9 to TRBJ2-7; the match to TRBD2 covers 12 bases. Germline CDR1 SGDLS, CDR2 YYNGEE. There are 16 residues in the CDR3. V lost 0 bases, J lost 7 bases, and 8 bases stayed unmatched. The CDR3 loop reads CASSVAGTSGLEEQYF. The CDR3 nucleotides read TGTGCCAGCAGCGTAGCCGGGACTAGCGGGTTAGAAGAGCAGTACTTC. The full variable domain, in which reference TRBV9 and TRBJ2-7 provide the parts outside the CDR3, is DSGVTQTPKHLITATGQRVTLRCSPRSGDLSVYWYQQSLDQGLQFLIQYYNGEERAKGNILERFSAQQFPDLHSELNLSSLELGDSALYFCASSVAGTSGLEEQYFGPGTRLTVT.

The J gene is TRBJ2-7, the V gene TRBV6-6, with 9 bases matching TRBD2. The germline CDR1 and CDR2 sequences are MNHNY and SVGAGI (reference sequence). With 7 bases clipped from V and 2 bases from J, the junction kept 12 bases outside the gene matches. The CDR3 consists of 16 residues. CDR3 bases: TGTGCCAGCACGGCCGAGCCAGCGGGGGGACCCTACGAGCAGTACTTC. Protein sequence: CASTAEPAGGPYEQYF.

The chain employs TRBV6-4 and TRBJ2-7, with 8 positions matching TRBD1. Germline trimming cut 4 bases from V and 11 bases from J; bases unmatched to any gene: 22. From germline, CDR1 is MRHNA and CDR2 SNTAGT. The CDR3 sequence is 17 residues long. The CDR3 DNA reads as TGTGCCAGCAGTGTCAGGGGGCGAGGTAGCGTCCCCGTCGACGAGTACTTC. It translates to CASSVRGRGSVPVDEYF.

The chain has TRBV21-1 and TRBJ1-5. TRBV21-1 represents a pseudogene. CDR3 length: 19 residues. The CDR3 here is CASRTSLRANRSGNQPQHF. The CDR3 DNA is TGTGCCAGCAGGACTTCACTTCGGGCCAACCGGAGTGGCAATCAGCCCCAGCATTTT.

The V call is TRBV5-1, the J call TRBJ1-5, with D maybe TRBD1 (5 bases). CDR1 is SGHRS, CDR2 YFSETQ, per germline. The germline V and J ends were trimmed by 0 bases and 2 bases, with 18 bases remaining between them. The CDR3 is 18 residues long. CDR3 coding DNA: TGCGCCAGCAGCTTGGGTGGGGCAGCCCCTCTAGGCAATCAGCCCCAGCATTTT. This translates into CASSLGGAAPLGNQPQHF.

This sequence joins TRBV5-1 and TRBJ2-3; 8 bases agree with TRBD2. CDR1 is SGHRS and CDR2 is YFSETQ in the germline V gene. CDR3 length equals 15 residues. The J segment lost 5 bases and the V segment lost 0 bases, leaving 5 bases of the junction unmatched. CDR3 sequence reads: CASSLGAGGGDTQYF. CDR3 nucleotide sequence: TGCGCCAGCAGCTTGGGGGCGGGAGGTGGAGATACGCAGTATTTT.

As regards this clone: Additional DNA sequences in this sample encode the identical CDR3. The chain links TRBV2 to TRBJ2-7, with 9 bases that match TRBD1. CDR1 and CDR2 from the germline V gene are SNHLY and FYNNEI. This CDR3 region has 15 residues. The V gene end was trimmed by 0 bases and the J gene end by 4 bases; junction bases not matched to a gene: 4. This CDR3 reads CASSEAPDRGYEQYF. The CDR3 DNA follows: TGTGCCAGCAGTGAAGCCCCGGACAGGGGATACGAGCAGTACTTC. The variable domain in full, with the rest retrieved from reference TRBV2 and TRBJ2-7, is EPEVTQTPSHQVTQMGQEVILRCVPISNHLYFYWYRQILGQKVEFLVSFYNNEISEKSEIFDDQFSVERPDGSNFTLKIRSTKLEDSAMYFCASSEAPDRGYEQYFGPGTRLTVT.

The chain has TRBV9 and TRBJ1-6; TRBD1 might be the D (5 bases). V lost 0 bases and J lost 4, with 11 bases in between. This CDR3 spans 16 amino acids. Germline CDR1 reads SGDLS; CDR2 reads YYNGEE. The CDR3 bases are TGTGCCAGCAGCGTAGGCGAGGGGCTTTATAATTCACCCCTCCACTTT. Its protein product is CASSVGEGLYNSPLHF.

The V and J genes are TRBV2 and TRBJ1-5, with 7 bases lining up with TRBD1. V was pared by 5 bases and J by 6 bases, with 10 bases of the junction left unmatched. In germline, CDR1 is SNHLY, CDR2 FYNNEI. The CDR3 has 15 amino acids. Written as DNA, the CDR3 is TGTGCCAGCAGTTCGGACAGGTTAGTGGCTCAGCCCCAGCATTTT. Amino acid sequence: CASSSDRLVAQPQHF.

The chain recombines TRBV7-2 with TRBJ2-4; 12 bases line up with TRBD2. CDR1 and CDR2 from the germline V gene are SGHTA and FQGNSA. V shed 5 bases, J shed 5 bases, and the junction held 1 base outside the gene matches. The CDR3 is 14 residues long. The CDR3 region is CASSRTSGENIQYF. Written as DNA, the CDR3 is TGTGCCAGCAGCCGGACTAGCGGGGAAAACATTCAGTACTTC.

The DNA for the CDR3 is TGTGCCTGGAGGTTAGTAGGAGAGCAGTACTTC. As protein: CAWRLVGEQYF. The chain recombines TRBV30 with TRBJ2-7, with unresolved D. Germline loops: CDR1 GTSNPN, CDR2 SVGIG (reference sequence). The CDR3 contains 11 residues. The V end was cut by 3 bases, the J end by 7 bases, with 10 bases between.

This chain links TRBV5-1 with TRBJ1-2; the match to TRBD1 covers 10 bases. Per the germline V gene, CDR1 is SGHRS and CDR2 is YFSETQ. The V segment lost 0 bases and the J segment 6 bases; nucleotides outside the gene matches: 8. The CDR3 extends over 16 amino acids. This CDR3 reads CASSLESRTGGHGYTF. CDR3 DNA sequence: TGCGCCAGCAGCTTGGAGTCCCGGACAGGGGGTCATGGCTACACCTTC.